A selection of T cell receptor beta chains follows, all from one sample in a study of human T cells and chemical hapten exposure. TCRdb re-derived calls from the 5' RACE reads in MiXCR, one entry per CDR3 protein. The table records more than 140,000 distinct CDR3 sequences, around 4% of them present only once. The source of these receptors is a female donor in good health. Each CDR3 is given without its conserved first and last residue.

length: 13
J: TRBJ2-3
V: TRBV20-1
CDR3: SARDFQGPTDTQY

length: 13
J: TRBJ2-3
V: TRBV7-9
CDR3: ASSIASGARDTQY

length: 17
J: TRBJ2-2
V: TRBV7-9
CDR3: ASSSRPSGGIMNTGELF

length: 15
J: TRBJ2-5
V: TRBV6-5
CDR3: ASSYDERGGRGETQY

length: 14
J: TRBJ1-2
V: TRBV7-2
CDR3: ASSPGRRQRLYGYT

length: 12
J: TRBJ1-1
V: TRBV20-1
CDR3: SARDFRGHTEAF

length: 9
J: TRBJ2-7
V: TRBV20-1
CDR3: SARGTYEQY

length: 12
J: TRBJ2-1
V: TRBV20-1
CDR3: SAFWGPGMNEQF

length: 14
J: TRBJ2-1
V: TRBV6-6
CDR3: ASSYSPGGSYNEQF

length: 13
J: TRBJ1-2
V: TRBV28
CDR3: ASSLSGGRGYGYT

length: 13
J: TRBJ1-1
V: TRBV12-3/TRBV12-4
CDR3: ASSRPGTANTEAF

length: 12
J: TRBJ1-2
V: TRBV5-1
CDR3: ASSLGTGPYGYT

length: 14
J: TRBJ2-1
V: TRBV20-1
CDR3: SARLYSGTSYNEQF

length: 12
J: TRBJ1-1
V: TRBV7-8
CDR3: ASSMMTGGTEAF

length: 14
J: TRBJ1-5
V: TRBV20-1
CDR3: SARGLAGGVGQPQH

length: 12
J: TRBJ1-5
V: TRBV11-1
CDR3: ANTGERSNQPQH

length: 10
J: TRBJ2-1
V: TRBV5-5
CDR3: ASSLVIGWQF

length: 10
J: TRBJ1-2
V: TRBV28
CDR3: ASSGSFYGYT

length: 12
J: TRBJ2-7
V: TRBV20-1
CDR3: SARDGTGIGEQY

length: 13
J: TRBJ2-3
V: TRBV6-2/TRBV6-3
CDR3: ASSYSGTNTDTQY

length: 16
J: TRBJ2-5
V: TRBV5-5
CDR3: ASTHGVAWKTRQETQY

length: 14
J: TRBJ2-6
V: TRBV18
CDR3: ASSPIQGSGANVLT